This is a list of T cell receptor beta chains from one sample in a study of T cell responses to AZD1222 COVID-19 vaccine. Repertoires were generated with immunoSEQ multiplex PCR, while TCRdb's copy carries only in-frame clones and drops some. The data contain 100,000 to 120,000 clones, approximately 90% of them singletons. The specimen was peripheral blood, collected on day 0 of AZD1222 vaccination. The receptors shown here come from an adult in good health. The CDR3 runs from the conserved cysteine through the conserved F or W. D genes are given only for firm matches. Some rows have no size entry. The others give once, few or many, or a class for an expanded clone.

v_call	clone_size	d_call	j_call	cdr3_nt	cdr3_aa
TRBV19	-	TRBD1	TRBJ2-7	TGTGCCAGTAGTCCAGGGGGCTTCGCCTACGAGCAGTACTTC	CASSPGGFAYEQYF
TRBV20-1	-	-	TRBJ2-3	TGCAGTGCTCCACCGCGGAATACGCAGTATTTT	CSAPPRNTQYF
TRBV5-1	-	TRBD2	TRBJ2-5	TGCGCCAGCAGCTTGGATCGGGGGGGAGAGACCCAGTACTTC	CASSLDRGGETQYF
TRBV20-1	-	-	TRBJ1-1	TGCAGACCAGGGGCGGGCACTGAAGCTTTCTTT	CRPGAGTEAFF
TRBV4-1	few	TRBD1	TRBJ1-6	TGCGCCAGCAGCCCAGTTGACAGGGGGCGTAGTAATTCACCCCTCCACTTT	CASSPVDRGRSNSPLHF
TRBV6-5	-	-	TRBJ1-5	TGTGCCAGCAGTCAGCCGTCCCAGCCCCAGCATTTT	CASSQPSQPQHF
TRBV19	-	-	TRBJ2-1	TGTGCCAGTAGTCGACAGTTTGCCGCCGACTACAATGAGCAGTTCTTC	CASSRQFAADYNEQFF
TRBV10-3	-	TRBD1	TRBJ2-1	TGTGCCATCAGTGAGTCGGGGGACAGGGCGAATGAGCAGTTCTTC	CAISESGDRANEQFF
TRBV28	-	-	TRBJ1-2	TGTGCCAGCGGGGACAACTATGGCTACACCTTC	CASGDNYGYTF
TRBV18	-	TRBD1	TRBJ1-1	TGTGCCAGCTCCCCGGGACAGGGGGCTGAAGCTTTCTTT	CASSPGQGAEAFF
TRBV6-5	few	-	TRBJ1-5	TGTGCCACTTACAGGGATGCGGGCAATCAGCCCCAGCATTTT	CATYRDAGNQPQHF
TRBV4-1	-	-	TRBJ2-7	TGCGCCAGCAGCCAAGAGAAGATACCCTCCTACGAGCAGTACTTC	CASSQEKIPSYEQYF
TRBV24-1	-	TRBD1	TRBJ1-2	TGTGCCACCAGTGATGCGACAGGGGGAATAGGTGGCTACACCTTC	CATSDATGGIGGYTF
TRBV2	-	TRBD1	TRBJ2-2	TGTGCCAGCATGACACAGGGGGCGAATACCGGGGAGCTGTTTTTT	CASMTQGANTGELFF
TRBV5-4	-	TRBD1	TRBJ2-7	TGTGCCAGCAGCCAGCAGGGGGTCGGCTACGAGCAGTACTTC	CASSQQGVGYEQYF
TRBV5-4	-	-	TRBJ1-2	TGTGCCAGCAGCTTGTGGGGGGGCTATGGCGGCTACACCTTC	CASSLWGGYGGYTF
TRBV5-4	-	TRBD1	TRBJ2-1	TGTGCCAGCAGCATCGGACAGGGAAGGGCAATGCTGGAGCAGTTCTTC	CASSIGQGRAMLEQFF
TRBV28	-	-	TRBJ1-4	TGTGCCAGCAGTTTTTGGCGATCTAATGAAAAACTGTTTTTT	CASSFWRSNEKLFF
TRBV3-1/TRBV3-2	medium-sized	-	TRBJ1-5	TGTGCCAGCAGCCCTCGGGGAGGGAACCAGCCCCAGCATTTT	CASSPRGGNQPQHF
TRBV5-1	-	-	TRBJ1-2	TGCGCCAGCAGCTTAGAGGGGGGATATGGCTACACCTTC	CASSLEGGYGYTF
TRBV15	once	-	TRBJ1-2	TGTGCCACCAGCAGAGATCCGAGGGGTTACAACACCTTC	CATSRDPRGYNTF
TRBV7-8	-	TRBD1	TRBJ2-7	TGTGCCAGCAGCTTAGTATTATTGGAAGGGGGCGCGTCGGTACACGAGCAGTACTTC	CASSLVLLEGGASVHEQYF